This TCR beta chain appears in the sequencing data of a study of control samples from healthy donors and cancer patients. TCRdb keeps only in-frame clones here, not all; method: immunoSEQ multiplex PCR. This table holds about 44,000 clones, 60% to 80% found once. The receptor's source is a male donor with melanoma. The sample comprised formalin-fixed, paraffin-embedded tissue.

The CDR3 region has the DNA TGTGCCAGCAGCCCCGTGTCGAATCAGCCCCAGCATTTT. Translated: CASSPVSNQPQHF. This chain links TRBV6-6 with TRBJ1-5; D not certain. With 6 bases removed from V and 4 bases from J, the gap between germline ends came to 10 bases. The CDR3 has 13 residues. Germline lookup yields CDR1 MNHNY and CDR2 SVGAGI (reference sequence).